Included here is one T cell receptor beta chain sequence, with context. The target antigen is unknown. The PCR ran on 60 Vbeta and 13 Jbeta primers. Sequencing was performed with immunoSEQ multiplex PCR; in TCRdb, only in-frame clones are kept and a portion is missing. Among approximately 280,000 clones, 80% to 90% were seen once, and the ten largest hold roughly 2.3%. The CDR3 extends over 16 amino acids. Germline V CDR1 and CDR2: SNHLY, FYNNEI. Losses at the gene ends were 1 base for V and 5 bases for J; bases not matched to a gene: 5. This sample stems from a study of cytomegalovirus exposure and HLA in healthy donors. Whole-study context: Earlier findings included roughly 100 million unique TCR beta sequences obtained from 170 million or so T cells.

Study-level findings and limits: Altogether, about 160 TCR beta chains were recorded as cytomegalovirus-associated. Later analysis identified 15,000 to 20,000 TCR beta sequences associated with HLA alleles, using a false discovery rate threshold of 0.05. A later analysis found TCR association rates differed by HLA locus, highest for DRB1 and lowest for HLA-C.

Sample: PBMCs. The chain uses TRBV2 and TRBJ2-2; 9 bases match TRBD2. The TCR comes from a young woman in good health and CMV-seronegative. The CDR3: CASSEGSGGRTGELFF. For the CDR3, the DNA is TGTGCCAGCAGTGAAGGAAGCGGGGGGAGGACCGGGGAGCTGTTTTTT.